The T cell receptor beta chain under discussion was sequenced for a study of blood T cell repertoires in COVID-19. As for the study in general: There were acute and convalescent COVID-19 samples, and they came from the United States, Italy and Spain. Sources were T cells, B-cell-depleted T cells, or PBMCs; the material itself was cDNA or gDNA.

In the study's own analysis: Amplification of reference gene primers provided the estimated nucleated cell counts. The repertoire was sequenced with immunoSEQ multiplex PCR; TCRdb's copy has only in-frame clones and lacks some. V, J and clone size are taken as reported in that table, and D and trimming were inferred from the DNA itself. The sample shows a few hundred thousand clones, about nine tenths of them seen only once. The CDR3 length is 14 residues. Germline lookup yields CDR1 SGHRS and CDR2 YFSETQ. V lost 0 bases, J lost 3 bases, and 7 bases lay in between. Sequences were obtained from peripheral blood. The TCR sequence derives from a woman younger than 45 who had recovered from COVID-19. The V call is TRBV5-1, the J call TRBJ1-3; a possible D gene is TRBD1 (5 bases). CDR3 DNA: TGCGCCAGCAGCTTGGCAGGGTTTGGAAACACCATATATTTT. It yields the protein CASSLAGFGNTIYF.